This entry is about one T cell receptor (beta chain). What it recognizes is unknown. The CDR3 is made up of 19 amino acids. This sample was included in a study of shared clonotypes between healthy human individuals. Study as a whole: Researchers assigned three CD4 naive, three CD4 memory, two CD8 naive and one CD8 memory plate to each donor.

Overall study findings and caveats: In general, naive subsets displayed greater estimated richness than memory subsets did.

Genomic DNA of each subset was evenly split across several immunoSEQ plates. In the sorted-subset replicate PCRs, approximately 200 ng DNA, around 32,000 T cell genomes, was used. TCRdb's copy holds only in-frame clones and misses some; the assay was immunoSEQ multiplex PCR. Of over 800,000 clones detected, about 92% appear once; the ten largest clones hold around 24%. Terminally differentiated effector memory CD45RA+ cells were excluded by CCR7 positive selection of CD45RO-negative cells. The clonotype comes from a man aged 25 to 40 in good health. The sample was naive CD8+ T cells sorted from blood. The V and J genes are TRBV21-1 and TRBJ2-6; the table calls TRBD2, which could not be checked here. TRBV21-1 is an annotated pseudogene. CDR3 region: CASSTPTNFPLSGANVLTF. Here the CDR3 DNA reads TGTGCCAGCAGCACTCCCACGAACTTCCCCCTCTCTGGGGCCAACGTCCTGACTTTC.